This TCR beta chain was identified in a study of Graves' ophthalmopathy and Graves' hyperthyroidism. Across the study: No ophthalmopathy within 18 months of follow-up signified stable hyperthyroidism.

Hyperthyroidism in these 18- to 65-year-old patients was newly diagnosed, lasting under 2 months. Thyroid ultrasound, orbital computed tomography, TRAb, serum thyroxine and clinical symptoms formed the basis of diagnosis. As the template, RNA transcripts were used to amplify TCR beta CDR3 regions. In the first round, RT-PCR was carried out with HTBI primers, and a multiplex PCR formed the second round. MiXCR, run by TCRdb on the multiplex PCR reads, gives a single entry per CDR3 protein. The sample consists of about 1.2 million distinct CDR3 sequences, 35% to 45% of them appearing once. This clonotype has just one count. This sequence originates from an adult man with Graves' hyperthyroidism. The sequenced material came from peripheral blood or thyroid tissue (not recorded which).

CDR3 nucleotides: TGTGCCAGCAGCCTCACGCAGGGGGTCGAAGCTTTCTTT. Its translation is CASSLTQGVEAFF. The rearrangement joins TRBV14 to TRBJ1-1, with 7 positions matching TRBD1. The CDR3 sequence is 13 residues long. Trimming took 4 bases from V and 8 from J; bases not matched to a gene: 7. CDR1 is SGHDN, CDR2 FVKESK, per germline. Complete variable domain (other parts from reference TRBV14 and TRBJ1-1): EAGVTQFPSHSVIEKGQTVTLRCDPISGHDNLYWYRRVMGKEIKFLLHFVKESKQDESGMPNNRFLAERTGGTYSTLKVQPAELEDSGVYFCASSLTQGVEAFFGQGTRLTVV.